This entry lists 27 T cell receptor beta chains sequenced from one sample in a study of beta chain features in type 1 diabetes. cDNA synthesis used the whole RNA isolate, giving expressed TCRB sequences. Profiling relied on immunoSEQ multiplex PCR, and the TCRdb table lists in-frame clones only, not all of them. The top ten hold approximately 0.099% of the sample, which has 600,000 to 650,000 clones, around 15% seen once. The sequenced material came from naive CD4+ T cells from blood. The receptors were sampled from a man younger than 30 in good health.

The J gene is TRBJ2-3, the V gene TRBV2, with TRBD2 matching over 11 bases. V trimming: 7 bases; J trimming: 0 bases; junction bases outside the gene matches: 3. In germline, CDR1 is SNHLY, CDR2 FYNNEI. The CDR3 consists of 15 residues. The DNA for the CDR3 is TGTGCCAGCATTGCTAGCGGGAGGAGCACAGATACGCAGTATTTT. The encoded protein is CASIASGRSTDTQYF. Complete variable domain (other parts from reference TRBV2 and TRBJ2-3): EPEVTQTPSHQVTQMGQEVILRCVPISNHLYFYWYRQILGQKVEFLVSFYNNEISEKSEIFDDQFSVERPDGSNFTLKIRSTKLEDSAMYFCASIASGRSTDTQYFGPGTRLTVL.

Only a few counts were recorded for this clone. This sample includes further DNA sequences coding for the same CDR3. This chain uses TRBV4-3 with TRBJ1-1, with D perhaps matching TRBD1 (5 bases). Trimming removed 1 base from V and 1 base from J, with 10 bases in between. The CDR3 extends over 15 amino acids. The germline gives CDR1 LGHNA, CDR2 YSLEER. CDR3 region: CASSQAGTGNTEAFF. Here the CDR3 DNA reads TGCGCCAGCAGCCAAGCCGGGACGGGGAACACTGAAGCTTTCTTT.

This clone has just a few counts. Additional DNA sequences in this sample encode the identical CDR3. The rearrangement links TRBV2 to TRBJ2-7; D call uncertain. The CDR3 is 11 residues long. The germline gives CDR1 SNHLY, CDR2 FYNNEI. V lost 5 bases and J 2 bases, leaving 4 bases between the germline ends. This chain's CDR3 is CASSSPYEQYF. In nucleotides, the CDR3 is TGTGCCAGCAGTAGCCCCTACGAGCAGTACTTC. Variable domain in full (rest from reference TRBV2 and TRBJ2-7): EPEVTQTPSHQVTQMGQEVILRCVPISNHLYFYWYRQILGQKVEFLVSFYNNEISEKSEIFDDQFSVERPDGSNFTLKIRSTKLEDSAMYFCASSSPYEQYFGPGTRLTVT.

V usage is TRBV2 and J usage is TRBJ2-5, with D perhaps matching TRBD2 (6 bases). The germline CDR1 and CDR2 sequences are SNHLY and FYNNEI. Trimming removed 5 bases at V and 0 bases at J, with 7 bases between. The CDR3 spans 13 residues. CDR3 sequence reads: CASSRDYQETQYF. Here the CDR3 DNA reads TGTGCCAGCAGTCGGGACTACCAAGAGACCCAGTACTTC. Drawing the rest from reference TRBV2 and TRBJ2-5, the complete variable domain is EPEVTQTPSHQVTQMGQEVILRCVPISNHLYFYWYRQILGQKVEFLVSFYNNEISEKSEIFDDQFSVERPDGSNFTLKIRSTKLEDSAMYFCASSRDYQETQYFGPGTRLLVL.

This clone came up a few times. This chain uses TRBV10-3 with TRBJ2-1; 8 bases line up with TRBD2. The CDR3 is 13 residues long. V lost 10 bases, J lost 5 bases, and 7 bases stayed unmatched. The germline V gene encodes CDR1 ENHRY and CDR2 SYGVKD. CDR3 in amino acids: CATGGAINNEQFF. The CDR3 DNA is TGTGCCACGGGAGGGGCCATAAACAATGAGCAGTTCTTC.

This clone occurred a few times. The chain links TRBV5-1 to TRBJ2-3; D unclear. This CDR3 is built from 14 residues. V was shortened by 6 bases and J by 2 bases, with 13 bases between the two germline ends. The germline V gene has CDR1 SGHRS and CDR2 YFSETQ. The CDR3 DNA is TGCGCCAGCATCCCCGGCCTTCCCACAGATACGCAGTATTTT. Translated, it gives CASIPGLPTDTQYF. The full variable domain, completed using reference TRBV5-1 and TRBJ2-3, is KAGVTQTPRYLIKTRGQQVTLSCSPISGHRSVSWYQQTPGQGLQFLFEYFSETQRNKGNFPGRFSGRQFSNSRSEMNVSTLELGDSALYLCASIPGLPTDTQYFGPGTRLTVL.

This clone appeared a few times. The chain recombines TRBV28 with TRBJ2-7; no clear D gene. Germline assignment: CDR1 MDHEN and CDR2 SYDVKM. The CDR3 loop spans 12 amino acids. The V end lost 1 base, the J end lost 4 bases, and 5 bases lay between the germline ends. CDR3 residues: CASSLSAYEQYF. CDR3 coding DNA: TGTGCCAGCAGTTTATCAGCGTACGAGCAGTACTTC.

In this sample, this clone turned up a few times. The chain has TRBV19 and TRBJ1-5, with a possible D match to TRBD1 (5 bases). This CDR3 has 13 residues. V shed 7 bases and J shed 9 bases, with 16 bases lying between them. CDR1 and CDR2 (germline): LNHDA, SQIVND (reference sequence). The CDR3 here is CASTLGARRPQHF. The CDR3 nucleotides read TGTGCCAGTACCCTCGGGGCTCGACGGCCCCAGCATTTT. The complete variable domain, with remaining parts taken from reference TRBV19 and TRBJ1-5, reads DGGITQSPKYLFRKEGQNVTLSCEQNLNHDAMYWYRQDPGQGLRLIYYSQIVNDFQKGDIAEGYSVSREKKESFPLTVTSAQKNPTAFYLCASTLGARRPQHFGDGTRLSIL.

The chain uses TRBV5-1 and TRBJ2-1; 9 bases map to TRBD2. Germline CDR1 is SGHRS and CDR2 is YFSETQ. V gave up 1 base and J gave up 5 bases; unmatched junction bases: 13. CDR3 size: 18 residues. The CDR3 spells CASSLFGWREGPNNEQFF. The CDR3 coding sequence is TGCGCCAGCAGCTTGTTTGGATGGCGGGAGGGCCCCAACAATGAGCAGTTCTTC.

V gene TRBV11-2 combines with J gene TRBJ2-7, with D unclear. The CDR3 loop spans 13 amino acids. V was shortened by 0 bases and J by 7 bases, with 10 bases between the two germline ends. Per the germline V gene, CDR1 is SGHAT and CDR2 is FQNNGV. CDR3: CASSLDRVSEQYF. The CDR3 DNA follows: TGTGCCAGCAGCTTAGATCGAGTATCGGAGCAGTACTTC.

This clone has a handful of counts. The chain is built from TRBV11-2 and TRBJ2-2; TRBD2 matches at 13 bases. V shed 8 bases and J 6 bases; nucleotides not matched to a gene: 15. CDR3 length: 18 residues. The germline gives CDR1 SGHAT, CDR2 FQNNGV. The CDR3 DNA sequence: TGTGCCAGCGTTACCGGGACTAGCGGGATTTTAGCACCCGGGGAGCTGTTTTTT. This translates into CASVTGTSGILAPGELFF.

The table lists this clone with a few counts. The chain joins TRBV5-1 to TRBJ2-5; 8 bases are a match to TRBD1. Trimming took 3 bases from V and 2 from J; bases not matched to a gene: 6. The CDR3 has 15 amino acids. Germline CDR1 and CDR2: SGHRS and YFSETQ. CDR3 DNA sequence: TGCGCCAGCAGCTCATGGACAGGGATGCAAGAGACCCAGTACTTC. Its protein product is CASSSWTGMQETQYF.

The chain is built from TRBV19 and TRBJ2-3; no firm D call. The ends were cut back, 5 bases at V and 2 bases at J, with 11 bases in the middle. CDR3 size: 14 residues. CDR1 LNHDA and CDR2 SQIVND come from the germline V gene (reference sequence). CDR3 in amino acids: CASSSRAATDTQYF. The CDR3 DNA follows: TGTGCCAGTAGTTCCCGGGCTGCCACAGATACGCAGTATTTT.

The V and J genes are TRBV28 and TRBJ2-5, with 7 bases aligning to TRBD2. Looked up from germline, CDR1 is MDHEN and CDR2 is SYDVKM. The trim removed 3 bases at V and 4 bases at J, leaving 5 bases unmatched. The CDR3 has 14 residues. The chain's CDR3 is CASSLSGRGETQYF. CDR3 nucleotides: TGTGCCAGCAGTTTGTCAGGGAGGGGAGAGACCCAGTACTTC.

J is TRBJ1-5 and V is TRBV4-1, with D tentatively TRBD1 (6 bases). V was shortened by 4 bases and J by 2 bases, with 15 bases between the two germline ends. Germline V gives CDR1 MGHRA, CDR2 YSYEKL. This CDR3 spans 16 amino acids. CDR3 amino acids: CASSRLTGLGNQPQHF. The CDR3 DNA reads TGCGCCAGCAGCCGCCTCACAGGGCTAGGCAATCAGCCCCAGCATTTT.

Turning to this clone: Other DNA sequences from this sample encode an identical CDR3 as well. V gene TRBV30 combines with J gene TRBJ1-6; a weak D match, TRBD1 (6 bases). Per germline, CDR1 GTSNPN and CDR2 SVGIG (reference sequence). There are 18 residues in the CDR3. V lost 3 bases and J 9 bases, leaving 27 bases between the germline ends. The CDR3 bases are TGTGCCTGGAGATACCGGGACAATTCTGCCTCGGGACGTTCACCCCTCCACTTT. It yields the protein CAWRYRDNSASGRSPLHF.

This rearrangement joins TRBV29-1 to TRBJ2-2, with 7 bases that match TRBD1. Trimming removed 6 bases from V and 4 bases from J; junction bases left unmatched: 8. The germline CDR1 and CDR2 sequences are SQVTM and ANQGSEA. There are 14 residues in the CDR3. The CDR3 DNA reads as TGCAGCGTCGAGGGGCAGGGGGTCACCGGGGAGCTGTTTTTT. Translated: CSVEGQGVTGELFF.

The sample holds a few counts of this clone. This rearrangement joins TRBV28 to TRBJ1-1, with a possible D match to TRBD1 (5 bases). From germline, CDR1 is MDHEN and CDR2 SYDVKM. The V and J ends lost 7 bases and 6 bases respectively, with 12 bases between them. The CDR3 covers 12 residues. CDR3 nucleotide sequence: TGTGCCAGCACCCCATTGACAGCTGAAGCTTTCTTT. Its translation: CASTPLTAEAFF.

The CDR3 DNA sequence: TGTGCCAGCAGCTTGGGACAGCGCACAGATACGCAGTATTTT. It codes for CASSLGQRTDTQYF. J is TRBJ2-3 and V is TRBV9; 7 positions match TRBD1. The J segment lost 1 base and the V segment lost 4 bases, leaving 3 bases of the junction unmatched. CDR3 length: 14 amino acids. Germline CDR1 is SGDLS and CDR2 is YYNGEE.

The chain is built from TRBV10-3 and TRBJ1-1, with D perhaps TRBD1 (6 bases). Trimming removed 6 bases at V and 11 bases at J, with 19 bases between. CDR3 size: 13 residues. Per germline, CDR1 ENHRY and CDR2 SYGVKD. CDR3 nucleotides: TGTGCCATCAGGGCTGGGGCTTTGGGGGCGGCTTTCTTT. Translation: CAIRAGALGAAFF.

V usage is TRBV6-6 and J usage is TRBJ2-7; D unclear. The germline CDR1 and CDR2 sequences are MNHNY and SVGAGI (reference sequence). The V gene lost 2 bases and the J gene lost 0 bases, with 8 bases spanning the gap. This CDR3 spans 14 amino acids. DNA of the CDR3: TGTGCCAGCAGTTACACCTACAGCTCCTACGAGCAGTACTTC. Translated, it gives CASSYTYSSYEQYF.

This rearrangement joins TRBV6-5 to TRBJ1-3; D is possibly TRBD1 (6 bases). The V gene lost 6 bases and the J gene lost 2 bases, with 14 bases spanning the gap. The V gene's germline CDR1 is MNHEY and CDR2 SVGAGI. The CDR3 runs 15 residues. CDR3 sequence reads: CASRPARGAGNTIYF. In DNA, the CDR3 is TGTGCCAGCAGGCCCGCGAGGGGGGCTGGAAACACCATATATTTT.

This clone was seen only a few times. V is TRBV10-3 and J is TRBJ2-7; 10 nucleotides line up with TRBD2. CDR1 is ENHRY and CDR2 is SYGVKD in the germline V gene. After removal of 5 bases from V and 4 bases from J, the junction contained 11 bases not matched to a gene. The CDR3 is 16 residues long. CDR3 nucleotides: TGTGCCATCAGTCAAGGGGGGACTAGCGTGAGTTACGAGCAGTACTTC. Translation gives CAISQGGTSVSYEQYF.

The genes are TRBV5-1 and TRBJ2-3, with D perhaps matching TRBD2 (5 bases). Per the germline V gene, CDR1 is SGHRS and CDR2 is YFSETQ. The CDR3 sequence is 12 residues long. Trimming left V 4 bases short and J 8 bases short, with 11 bases between. The CDR3, as DNA: TGCGCCAGCAGCCAGACTGCGGGTACGCAGTATTTT. It translates to CASSQTAGTQYF. Looking up the rest from reference TRBV5-1 and TRBJ2-3 gives the full variable domain: KAGVTQTPRYLIKTRGQQVTLSCSPISGHRSVSWYQQTPGQGLQFLFEYFSETQRNKGNFPGRFSGRQFSNSRSEMNVSTLELGDSALYLCASSQTAGTQYFGPGTRLTVL.

This chain links TRBV2 with TRBJ1-5; unclear D gene. The length of the CDR3 is 13 residues. Trimming took off 3 bases at V and 3 bases at J, with 6 bases between the two ends. Germline V gives CDR1 SNHLY, CDR2 FYNNEI. Here the CDR3 reads CASSEDHNQPQHF. CDR3 bases: TGTGCCAGCAGTGAGGACCACAATCAGCCCCAGCATTTT.

The chain employs TRBV7-8 and TRBJ1-1; D gene uncertain. In germline, CDR1 is SGHVS, CDR2 FQNEAQ. V was shortened by 1 base and J by 3 bases, with 15 bases between the two germline ends. The CDR3 contains 16 residues. The CDR3 loop reads CASSLVTGALDTEAFF. CDR3 nucleotide sequence: TGTGCCAGCAGCTTAGTAACGGGAGCCCTGGACACTGAAGCTTTCTTT.

The chain carries TRBV28 and TRBJ1-2; D might be TRBD1 (6 bases). There are 14 residues in the CDR3. Trimming stripped 0 bases from V and 4 bases from J, with 9 bases between. CDR1 and CDR2 (germline): MDHEN, SYDVKM. The CDR3 loop is CASSLWDSPYGYTF. The CDR3, as DNA: TGTGCCAGCAGTTTATGGGACAGTCCCTATGGCTACACCTTC.